Shown below are 11 T cell receptor beta chains from a single sample sequenced in a study of radiotherapy plus CTLA-4 blockade in lung cancer. The protocol was immunoSEQ multiplex PCR, while the TCRdb copy is restricted to in-frame clones and leaves out a portion. The sample lists 50,000 to 65,000 clones; about 80% were seen once. The sample was peripheral blood, taken from a patient treated with radiotherapy plus ipilimumab. The source of these receptors is a human donor with non-small cell lung cancer whose response to radiotherapy plus ipilimumab could not be evaluated.

This chain uses TRBV6-1 with TRBJ1-2, with 8 bases aligning to TRBD1. CDR3 length: 15 residues. The V segment lost 4 bases and the J segment 7 bases; nucleotides outside the gene matches: 11. CDR1 MNHNS and CDR2 SASEGT come from the germline V gene. CDR3 region: CASSALTGGEVGYTF. As DNA, the CDR3 is TGTGCCAGCAGTGCTTTAACAGGGGGAGAGGTTGGCTACACCTTC.

This clone was counted once. J is TRBJ1-2 and V is TRBV6-5; possibly TRBD1 for D (6 bases). Trimming removed 5 bases at V and 6 bases at J, with 16 bases between. From germline, CDR1 is MNHEY and CDR2 SVGAGI. This CDR3 region has 14 residues. CDR3 sequence: CASSVGGPRNGYTF. In DNA, the CDR3 is TGTGCCAGCAGTGTGGGGGGGCCAAGGAATGGCTACACCTTC.

This sequence joins TRBV7-8 and TRBJ2-1; D gene unclear. V was cut by 5 bases and J by 3 bases, with 8 bases left in between. In germline, CDR1 is SGHVS, CDR2 FQNEAQ. The CDR3 is 13 residues long. As DNA, the CDR3 is TGTGCCAGCAGCCCGCGGATCTACAATGAGCAGTTCTTC. Encoded protein: CASSPRIYNEQFF.

The V and J genes are TRBV19 and TRBJ2-6, with 7 bases lining up with TRBD2. V was pared by 0 bases and J by 2 bases, with 16 bases of the junction left unmatched. This CDR3 has 21 residues. The germline gives CDR1 LNHDA, CDR2 SQIVND (reference sequence). DNA of the CDR3: TGTGCCAGTAGTATAGAGTGGGGGAGGGTAGTAGAAAACGCTGGGGCCAACGTCCTGACTTTC. Encoded protein: CASSIEWGRVVENAGANVLTF.

The chain is built from TRBV5-1 and TRBJ2-7, with 7 bases that match TRBD1. The CDR3 contains 15 residues. Germline CDR1 and CDR2: SGHRS and YFSETQ. Trimming cost V 2 bases and J 3 bases; bases outside gene matches: 8. CDR3 residues: CASSFPRDRLYEQYF. DNA for the CDR3: TGCGCCAGCAGCTTTCCCCGGGACAGACTCTACGAGCAGTACTTC.

This chain connects TRBV21-1 to TRBJ2-5; the table's TRBD2 call for D was not verified on the DNA. TRBV21-1 is classified as a pseudogene. CDR3 length: 14 residues. Written as DNA, the CDR3 is TGTGCCAGCAGCCAGAAGACGGGCCAAGAGACCCAGTACTTC. Protein product: CASSQKTGQETQYF.

This sequence joins TRBV2 and TRBJ2-3; TRBD2 aligns across 8 bases. CDR1 is SNHLY and CDR2 is FYNNEI in the germline V gene. The CDR3 loop spans 16 amino acids. V lost 6 bases and J lost 2; bases outside the gene matches: 10. CDR3 region: CASSRSGGSLTDTQYF. CDR3 sequence (DNA): TGTGCCAGCAGCAGGTCGGGGGGGTCCCTCACAGATACGCAGTATTTT.

CDR3 nucleotide sequence: TGTGCCAGCAGTTACTCTAGGACTCTCTATGGCTACACCTTC. Its protein product is CASSYSRTLYGYTF. The V gene is TRBV6-5, the J gene TRBJ1-2, with D unclear. Germline V gives CDR1 MNHEY, CDR2 SVGAGI. This CDR3 is built from 14 residues. V was cut by 0 bases and J by 4 bases, with 9 bases left in between.

The CDR3 DNA reads TGTGCCAGCAGCCTTCGGCCGTCCCAGCGGGAGACCCAGTACTTC. Translated: CASSLRPSQRETQYF. The V gene is TRBV9, the J gene TRBJ2-5; maybe TRBD2 (5 bases). This CDR3 is 15 amino acids long. Germline-derived CDR1 and CDR2 are SGDLS and YYNGEE. Deletions cut 4 bases from V and 5 bases from J, with 18 bases between. Drawing the rest from reference TRBV9 and TRBJ2-5, the complete variable domain is DSGVTQTPKHLITATGQRVTLRCSPRSGDLSVYWYQQSLDQGLQFLIQYYNGEERAKGNILERFSAQQFPDLHSELNLSSLELGDSALYFCASSLRPSQRETQYFGPGTRLLVL.

The chain recombines TRBV9 with TRBJ2-1, with unresolved D. V was clipped by 4 bases and J by 2 bases, with 7 bases between them. This CDR3 has 13 amino acids. In germline, CDR1 is SGDLS, CDR2 YYNGEE. The chain's CDR3 is CASSPRTYNEQFF. In DNA form, the CDR3 reads TGTGCCAGCAGCCCGAGGACCTACAATGAGCAGTTCTTC.

The chain combines TRBV5-5 with TRBJ2-3; 12 nucleotides agree with TRBD1. This CDR3 has 15 residues. The junction had 4 bases not matched to a gene; V was cut back by 4 bases and J by 4 bases. Per germline, CDR1 SGHKS and CDR2 YYEKEE (reference sequence). CDR3 bases: TGTGCCAGCAGCCTTGGGACAGGGGGCGCAGATACGCAGTATTTT. Protein sequence: CASSLGTGGADTQYF.